Sequencing of this T cell receptor (beta chain) was carried out in a study of siplizumab effects on memory and regulatory T cells (dated by TCRdb to between 2017 and 2020). For context, the study as a whole: The study looked at the effect of siplizumab, an anti-CD2 antibody, on alloreactive T-cell subsets in allogeneic mixed lymphocyte reactions made from human PBMCs. The study at large found these results: Greater diversity appeared to be present in unstimulated naive T cells than in memory T cells, and a substantial contribution to the alloresponse seemed to be made by naive cells. Among mappable alloreactive CD4+ clones, an average Treg-derived fraction of over 60% was observed with siplizumab, compared with less than 35% in control reactions. Whether proliferating Tregs from siplizumab cultures actually had suppressive function was not functionally confirmed. For roughly 75-95% of proliferating CD4+ or CD8+ clones, no naive or memory phenotype could be assigned. Siplizumab significantly lowered the cumulative frequency of alloreactive sequences that could be traced to unstimulated CD4+ memory T cells. Because sequences below about 10^-5 frequency were poorly captured, only a minor fraction of alloreactive clones could be mapped to unstimulated subsets.

In a few donor pairs, further sequencing was done on unstimulated CD8+ naive, CD4+ memory, CD8+ TEMRA, CD4+ naive and CD8+ effector memory subsets. TCRbeta CDR3 sequencing was performed on sorted unstimulated T cells and on proliferating T cells recovered from mixed lymphocyte reactions. Fresh whole blood from around 11 HLA-typed healthy donors was used to isolate PBMCs. Unmatched junction bases come to 7, with V trimmed by 6 bases and J by 2 bases. The CDR3 measures 15 amino acids from cysteine to phenylalanine. Solely the CDR3 DNA is kept, with 45 bases framed from the first base. Looking up the germline V gene yields CDR1 SNHLY and CDR2 FYNNEI. As regards this clone: The target of this receptor is not known. Per-base quality was not reported, and no clone a single base away is much larger than it.

Libraries were built with the immunoSEQ multiplex PCR assay. Approximately 100,000 TCR templates per sample were assayed on the deep sequencing platform. Genomic DNA extracted from sorted T cells was used for TCRbeta CDR3 sequencing. The authors' analysis ran thus. Clonal analysis of TCRbeta CDR3 data was done in the R programming language. Comparing unstimulated samples against CFSE-low samples taken after the reaction was how alloreactive CD4+ and CD8+ clones were defined. By matching sequences to the repertoires of sorted unstimulated Treg and non-Treg cells, each alloreactive CD4+ clone was assigned a regulatory or non-regulatory origin. TCRdb took over this immuneACCESS table, retaining in-frame rearrangements with V and J assigned. Such tables are incomplete; in checked studies, under half of the missing clones stem from an unresolved V gene, and the remainder is unexplained. The D gene and trimming were derived from the DNA, and the V and J assignments and clone size from that table. Counted in this sample were tens of thousands of clones; just over 95% of them appeared once. The ten largest make up about 0.1% of the sample.

The receptor was derived from a human donor in good health. Recombination connected TRBV2 to TRBJ1-3, with 7 junctional bases fitting TRBD1. The sample comprised naive CD8+ T cells sorted from blood. According to the study, the label for this sample's cell subset or site signals: unstimulated naive T cells. The sequenced DNA: TGTGCCAGCAGAGTTCGACAGGGTCCTGGAAACACCATATATTTT. Translation gives CASRVRQGPGNTIYF.